This T cell receptor beta chain was recovered during a study of blood T cell repertoires in COVID-19. Study as a whole: Researchers got acute and convalescent COVID-19 samples from the United States, Italy and Spain. Nucleic acid was either cDNA or gDNA, and it came from T cells, B-cell-depleted T cells, or PBMCs.

In the authors' workflow: Amplification with reference gene primers provided the estimates of nucleated cell counts. Only in-frame clones appear in the TCRdb table, and some are missing; sequencing was by immunoSEQ multiplex PCR. V, J and clone size are taken as reported in that table, and D and trimming were inferred from the DNA itself. The sample holds around 430,000 clones, 70% to 90% seen once. This clone appeared once. The CDR3 contains 15 residues. The germline CDR1 and CDR2 sequences are MNHEY and SVGAGI. The V end was cut by 0 bases, the J end by 0 bases, with 9 bases between. The sequence derives from a woman between 50 and 59 years old with COVID-19, enrolled during active disease. The chain combines TRBV6-5 with TRBJ2-7, with TRBD1 as a possible D gene (5 bases). Sequenced sample: peripheral blood. The CDR3: CASSYSQGSSYEQYF. The DNA for the CDR3 is TGTGCCAGCAGTTACTCGCAGGGCAGCTCCTACGAGCAGTACTTC.